The 13 T cell receptor beta chains below were found in one sample sequenced in a study of T-cell memory formation after mild COVID-19. TCRdb processed the 5' RACE reads anew with MiXCR; each CDR3 protein has one entry. This sample carries about 340,000 distinct CDR3 sequences, approximately 12% of them seen once, and the ten largest clones take roughly 23%. Sequenced sample: PBMCs or a T cell subset sorted from them (not recorded which). The receptors stem from a young man who had mild COVID-19 (a few samples of this study predate the infection). Cell type and time point are not known.

This clonotype showed up just a few times. The chain recombines TRBV5-1 with TRBJ1-1; D unclear. With 4 bases removed from V and 6 bases from J, the gap between germline ends came to 13 bases. The CDR3 is 13 residues long. The V gene's germline CDR1 is SGHRS and CDR2 YFSETQ. The CDR3 region is CASSREGRAEAFF. CDR3 bases: TGCGCCAGCAGCCGGGAGGGTCGGGCTGAAGCTTTCTTT.

The CDR3 reads CASSVGLDEGDEQFF. CDR3 DNA sequence: TGTGCCAGCAGCGTAGGGCTAGACGAAGGCGATGAGCAGTTCTTC. The V call is TRBV9, the J call TRBJ2-1; the D is unclear. V was pared by 0 bases and J by 8 bases, with 15 bases between. The germline gives CDR1 SGDLS, CDR2 YYNGEE. The CDR3 is 15 residues long.

This clonotype came up many times. The rearrangement links TRBV5-1 to TRBJ1-1; 9 bases map to TRBD1. The CDR3 is 15 residues long. After removal of 4 bases from V and 6 bases from J, the junction contained 10 bases not matched to a gene. The V gene's germline CDR1 is SGHRS and CDR2 YFSETQ. CDR3 residues: CASSEDRGVFAEAFF. The DNA for the CDR3 is TGCGCCAGCAGCGAGGACAGGGGAGTCTTCGCTGAAGCTTTCTTT.

This clonotype was counted between two and nine times. V gene TRBV7-2 combines with J gene TRBJ1-2; no reliable D call. The CDR3 sequence is 14 residues long. Trimming removed 5 bases from V and 2 bases from J, with 12 bases in between. In germline, CDR1 is SGHTA, CDR2 FQGNSA. The DNA of the CDR3 is TGTGCCAGCAGCGCCGTACAACAAAACTATGGCTACACCTTC. Amino acids: CASSAVQQNYGYTF.

The rearrangement links TRBV10-3 to TRBJ1-6; D is unclear. Trimming removed 0 bases from V and 6 bases from J, with 15 bases in between. The germline V gene encodes CDR1 ENHRY and CDR2 SYGVKD. This CDR3 region has 17 residues. The CDR3 DNA sequence: TGTGCCATCAGTGAGTCCCGGGTTCCTCGGGGTAATTCACCCCTCCACTTT. Translated: CAISESRVPRGNSPLHF.

This clonotype appeared a few times. V and J are TRBV6-5 and TRBJ2-7; TRBD1 aligns across 10 bases. The V and J ends lost 8 bases and 4 bases, in that order; junction bases with no gene match: 8. The CDR3 runs 14 residues. The germline CDR1 and CDR2 sequences are MNHEY and SVGAGI. CDR3 nucleotide sequence: TGTGCCAGCGCAATTGGACAGGGGGGTTACGAGCAGTACTTC. Translated, it gives CASAIGQGGYEQYF.

This clonotype was seen a few times. The rearrangement links TRBV5-6 to TRBJ2-5; perhaps TRBD1 as D (6 bases). Trimming pared 2 bases from V and 3 bases from J, leaving 14 bases between. CDR3 length: 15 residues. Germline CDR1 and CDR2: SGHDT and YYEEEE. CDR3 loop: CASSFTPGTKETQYF. The CDR3 bases are TGTGCCAGCAGCTTTACTCCCGGGACAAAAGAGACCCAGTACTTC.

This clonotype was found a few times. The chain links TRBV7-2 to TRBJ2-5, with no clear D. This CDR3 comprises 16 residues. The V and J ends lost 5 bases and 2 bases respectively, with 18 bases between them. The germline gives CDR1 SGHTA, CDR2 FQGNSA. The CDR3 region has the DNA TGTGCCAGCAGCCATGCCGCCGCTGCCTCGCAAGAGACCCAGTACTTC. This codes for CASSHAAAASQETQYF.

V usage is TRBV7-6 and J usage is TRBJ1-3, with TRBD1 identical over 9 bases. The length of the CDR3 is 17 residues. Germline CDR1 is SGHVS and CDR2 is FNYEAQ. J was trimmed by 3 bases and V by 6 bases; bases with no gene match: 12. This CDR3 is CASSQYTGGMDGNTIYF. In nucleotides, the CDR3 is TGTGCCAGCAGTCAATACACAGGGGGCATGGATGGAAACACCATATATTTT.

V and J are TRBV5-1 and TRBJ2-7, with D perhaps TRBD1 or TRBD2 (5 bases each). CDR1 and CDR2 (germline): SGHRS, YFSETQ. V lost 3 bases to trimming and J lost 0 bases, with 7 bases between them. The CDR3 sequence is 13 residues long. CDR3 residues: CASSSGPSYEQYF. DNA for the CDR3: TGCGCCAGCAGCTCGGGGCCCTCCTACGAGCAGTACTTC.

The table lists this clonotype with a few counts. The rearrangement links TRBV28 to TRBJ2-7; 13 positions agree with TRBD2. CDR1 and CDR2 from the germline V gene are MDHEN and SYDVKM. V shed 4 bases and J 4 bases; nucleotides not matched to a gene: 4. This CDR3 comprises 15 residues. The CDR3 reads CASSYPGLAGYEQYF. CDR3 nucleotide sequence: TGTGCCAGCAGTTACCCGGGACTAGCGGGGTACGAGCAGTACTTC.

The chain carries TRBV29-1 and TRBJ2-3, with 7 bases lining up with TRBD1. Germline V gene lookup returns CDR1 SQVTM and CDR2 ANQGSEA. Germline trimming cut 7 bases from V and 7 bases from J; bases unmatched to any gene: 5. This CDR3 has 11 residues. The CDR3: CSALGQNTQYF. CDR3 DNA sequence: TGCAGCGCCCTGGGACAGAATACGCAGTATTTT.

There are a few counts of this clonotype. The chain links TRBV9 to TRBJ1-1; D remains unclear. The CDR3 is 13 amino acids. The germline V gene encodes CDR1 SGDLS and CDR2 YYNGEE. V lost 1 base and J lost 6, with 10 bases in between. CDR3 protein: CASSVTDGSEAFF. In DNA, the CDR3 is TGTGCCAGCAGCGTAACGGACGGTTCTGAAGCTTTCTTT.